These 10 T cell receptor beta chains originate from one sample sequenced in a study of blood T cell repertoires in COVID-19. The repertoire was sequenced with immunoSEQ multiplex PCR; TCRdb's copy has only in-frame clones and lacks some. The profile shows approximately 400,000 clones, more than 70% of them singletons. Sample: PBMCs or T cells enriched from blood (not recorded which). The receptors were gathered from a woman aged 18-29 years who had recovered from COVID-19.

V is TRBV6-4 and J is TRBJ2-1, with D perhaps matching TRBD2 (7 bases). Germline CDR1 MRHNA, CDR2 SNTAGT. The length of the CDR3 is 13 residues. Trimming pared 3 bases from V and 5 bases from J, leaving 8 bases between. The DNA of the CDR3 is TGTGCCAGCAGTGAAGGGGGGGACAATGAGCAGTTCTTC. This codes for CASSEGGDNEQFF.

The chain joins TRBV19 to TRBJ1-2; 7 bases match TRBD1. The germline gives CDR1 LNHDA, CDR2 SQIVND (reference sequence). There are 16 residues in the CDR3. The ends lost 3 bases at V and 0 bases at J; junction bases unmatched: 7. This CDR3 reads CASSILGQSANYGYTF. The CDR3 nucleotides read TGTGCCAGTAGTATCCTGGGACAGTCTGCTAACTATGGCTACACCTTC.

The genes are TRBV25-1 and TRBJ1-1, with no clear D. This CDR3 is built from 13 residues. The germline V and J ends were trimmed by 2 bases and 1 base, with 5 bases remaining between them. The germline V gene has CDR1 MGHDK and CDR2 SYGVNS. CDR3 residues: CASSERENTEAFF. The CDR3 nucleotides read TGTGCCAGCAGTGAACGCGAGAACACTGAAGCTTTCTTT.

The chain combines TRBV7-8 with TRBJ1-5, with TRBD1 identical over 7 bases. Germline-derived CDR1 and CDR2 are SGHVS and FQNEAQ. This CDR3 comprises 13 residues. Unmatched junction bases numbered 6, after V lost 11 bases and J lost 2 bases. The CDR3 loop is CASRQGGNQPQHF. For the CDR3, the DNA is TGTGCCTCGCGACAGGGAGGCAATCAGCCCCAGCATTTT.

The chain combines TRBV3-1 (or the pseudogene TRBV3-2) with TRBJ2-7; D uncertain. CDR3 length equals 13 residues. Trimming pared 0 bases from V and 4 bases from J, leaving 7 bases between. The V gene's germline CDR1 is LGHDT and CDR2 YNNKEL (reference sequence). The CDR3 bases are TGTGCCAGCAGCCAAGAACAGCCGTACGAGCAGTACTTC. It encodes CASSQEQPYEQYF.

The V gene is TRBV4-1, the J gene TRBJ2-1, with D uncertain. The germline gives CDR1 MGHRA, CDR2 YSYEKL. CDR3 length: 11 residues. The V and J ends lost 4 bases and 6 bases respectively, with 4 bases between them. This CDR3 is CASSRANEQFF. For the CDR3, the DNA is TGCGCCAGCAGCCGAGCCAATGAGCAGTTCTTC.

The chain combines TRBV7-9 with TRBJ1-2, with TRBD1 matching 9 bases. Germline CDR1 and CDR2: SEHNR and FQNEAQ (reference sequence). V lost 5 bases and J lost 8; bases outside the gene matches: 6. This CDR3 is 13 amino acids long. This CDR3 reads CASSPQGAGGYTF. The CDR3 DNA reads as TGTGCCAGCAGCCCACAGGGGGCCGGCGGCTACACCTTC.

This chain connects TRBV7-2 to TRBJ2-3; tentative D call: TRBD2 (5 bases). CDR3 size: 15 residues. V was shortened by 4 bases and J by 0 bases, with 11 bases between the two germline ends. Germline loops: CDR1 SGHTA, CDR2 FQGNSA. CDR3 residues: CASSSFGVSTDTQYF. In DNA form, the CDR3 reads TGTGCCAGCAGCTCCTTCGGGGTAAGCACAGATACGCAGTATTTT.

The chain is built from TRBV6-5 and TRBJ1-6; D not resolved. CDR1 and CDR2 from the germline V gene are MNHEY and SVGAGI. V was shortened by 6 bases and J by 0 bases, with 6 bases between the two germline ends. The CDR3 length is 14 residues. In nucleotides, the CDR3 is TGTGCCAGCAGACGGGACTCCTATAATTCACCCCTCCACTTT. Its protein product is CASRRDSYNSPLHF.

V is TRBV6-5 and J is TRBJ2-6; D gene ambiguous. V was pared by 6 bases and J by 2 bases, with 8 bases between. The CDR3 has 14 amino acids. The germline V gene has CDR1 MNHEY and CDR2 SVGAGI. Here the CDR3 reads CASRGPPGANVLTF. CDR3 sequence (DNA): TGTGCCAGCAGGGGCCCTCCTGGGGCCAACGTCCTGACTTTC.